The clone carrying this T cell receptor beta chain has a handful of counts. What it binds is unknown. This sample was included in a study of blood T cells in healthy people across ages. Then a second PCR, running roughly 7 to 11 cycles, was carried out with a sample-barcoded 5' primer and a J-beta primer mix. TCRdb re-called the 5' RACE reads with MiXCR, one entry per CDR3 protein. The profile shows 650,000 to 900,000 distinct CDR3 sequences, approximately 67% of them singletons. V was cut by 7 bases and J by 4 bases, with 6 bases left in between. The length of the CDR3 is 11 residues. CDR1 and CDR2 from the germline V gene are MGHDK and SYGVNS. General study points: Diversity of TCR beta per million T cells declined in a roughly linear way with age. Naive CD4+ cell counts and diversity both ran higher in long-lived than in aged donors. Naive and antigen-experienced cells were not separated, limiting conclusive comparison. Nothing was known about donor CMV status, and this possibly confounded expanded clonotype changes.

The chain couples TRBV25-1 to TRBJ2-3; D is uncertain. Sequencing input: blood. The TCR comes from a man in his thirties or forties in good health. The DNA of the CDR3 is TGTGCCAGCACCATCGCAGATACGCAGTATTTT. This encodes CASTIADTQYF.